A single sample gave rise to the 20 T cell receptor beta chains below, sequenced in a study of Ad26.COV2.S vaccination and SARS-CoV-2 variants. Sequenced by immunoSEQ multiplex PCR; TCRdb stores in-frame clones only, minus some. The sample holds roughly 100,000 clones, 60% to 85% seen once. The sample consisted of peripheral blood, taken after recovery from COVID-19. These receptors came from a human donor who had recovered from COVID-19.

This chain uses TRBV18 with TRBJ2-7; 7 bases are shared with TRBD1. The germline V gene encodes CDR1 KGHSH and CDR2 LQKENI. CDR3 size: 13 residues. Unmatched junction bases numbered 5, after V lost 3 bases and J lost 6 bases. This CDR3 is CASSPRGLAEQYF. CDR3 nucleotides: TGTGCCAGCTCACCGAGGGGGCTGGCCGAGCAGTACTTC.

The rearrangement uses TRBV3-1 (or the pseudogene TRBV3-2) and TRBJ1-3; D gene uncertain. The CDR3 has 14 amino acids. Trimming removed 1 base at V and 4 bases at J, with 8 bases between. The V gene's germline CDR1 is LGHDT and CDR2 YNNKEL (reference sequence). Here the CDR3 DNA reads TGTGCCAGCAGCCAAGGGGAACAAGGAAACACCATATATTTT. It translates to CASSQGEQGNTIYF.

This rearrangement joins TRBV5-1 to TRBJ2-3; 8 bases align to TRBD1. V lost 6 bases, J lost 0 bases, and 6 bases stayed unmatched. This CDR3 comprises 15 residues. Germline values: CDR1 SGHRS, CDR2 YFSETQ. The CDR3 reads CASTRQGISTDTQYF. CDR3 nucleotides: TGCGCCAGCACCCGACAGGGGATAAGCACAGATACGCAGTATTTT.

The genes are TRBV19 and TRBJ1-5, with a tentative D call TRBD1 (5 bases). This CDR3 comprises 13 residues. The V end lost 5 bases, the J end lost 6 bases, and 11 bases lay between the germline ends. Germline V gene data show CDR1 as LNHDA and CDR2 as SQIVND (reference sequence). CDR3 nucleotide sequence: TGTGCCAGTAGTGGGGGTGGTCTTCAGCCCCAGCATTTT. This translates into CASSGGGLQPQHF.

This clone was seen once. CDR3 amino acids: CAISESARAGTEAFF. CDR3 sequence (DNA): TGTGCCATCAGTGAGTCGGCCAGGGCGGGTACTGAAGCTTTCTTT. The genes are TRBV10-3 and TRBJ1-1; D may be TRBD1 (5 bases). Germline CDR1 is ENHRY and CDR2 is SYGVKD. There are 15 residues in the CDR3. Trimming took 0 bases from V and 5 from J, leaving 13 bases between them.

This chain uses TRBV30 with TRBJ1-1; D remains ambiguous. Trimming left V 4 bases short and J 1 base short, with 7 bases between. The CDR3 has 12 residues. From germline, CDR1 is GTSNPN and CDR2 SVGIG (reference sequence). The CDR3 region is CAWNMGNTEAFF. DNA of the CDR3: TGTGCCTGGAACATGGGGAACACTGAAGCTTTCTTT.

This clone was picked up one time. V and J are TRBV5-5 and TRBJ1-2; TRBD1 matches at 7 bases. From germline, CDR1 is SGHKS and CDR2 YYEKEE (reference sequence). The length of the CDR3 is 16 residues. After removal of 0 bases from V and 1 base from J, the junction contained 6 bases not matched to a gene. CDR3 bases: TGTGCCAGCAGCTTGGAACAGGGGCTTGGTAACTATGGCTACACCTTC. Its protein is CASSLEQGLGNYGYTF.

The chain links TRBV7-9 to TRBJ2-2, with D tentatively TRBD2 (5 bases). The CDR3 has 13 amino acids. The germline V gene encodes CDR1 SEHNR and CDR2 FQNEAQ (reference sequence). Between the trimmed V and J ends, which lost 1 base and 6 bases, there was a span of 6 bases. CDR3 DNA sequence: TGTGCCAGCAGCTTAGAGAGGGCCGGGGAGCTGTTTTTT. Protein sequence: CASSLERAGELFF.

In its sample, this clone was seen once. This rearrangement joins TRBV7-2 to TRBJ2-5, with a weak D call TRBD1 (5 bases). V was shortened by 3 bases and J by 5 bases, with 16 bases between the two germline ends. The CDR3 is made up of 15 amino acids. Germline assignment: CDR1 SGHTA and CDR2 FQGNSA. The chain's CDR3 is CASSLLLSTAETQYF. The CDR3 DNA is TGTGCCAGCAGCTTGTTACTGTCGACAGCCGAGACCCAGTACTTC.

The chain joins TRBV9 to TRBJ2-3; D unclear. V was pared by 0 bases and J by 2 bases, with 13 bases between. This CDR3 is built from 16 residues. Germline CDR1 and CDR2: SGDLS and YYNGEE. This CDR3 reads CASSVAALGPTDTQYF. The CDR3 coding sequence is TGTGCCAGCAGCGTAGCGGCTCTAGGGCCCACAGATACGCAGTATTTT.

This clone appeared a few times. V gene TRBV7-9 combines with J gene TRBJ2-1, with D possibly called TRBD1 or TRBD2 (5 bases each). Germline CDR1 reads SEHNR; CDR2 reads FQNEAQ (reference sequence). The germline V and J ends were trimmed by 5 bases and 4 bases, with 9 bases remaining between them. The CDR3 contains 13 residues. The CDR3 loop reads CASSTGPYNEQFF. The DNA of the CDR3 is TGTGCCAGCAGCACGGGACCATACAATGAGCAGTTCTTC.

The chain employs TRBV9 and TRBJ2-6; D not certain. Between the trimmed V and J ends, which lost 0 bases and 0 bases, there was a span of 4 bases. This CDR3 spans 15 amino acids. CDR1 SGDLS and CDR2 YYNGEE come from the germline V gene. CDR3 in DNA: TGTGCCAGCAGCGTAGGAATCTCTGGGGCCAACGTCCTGACTTTC. This encodes CASSVGISGANVLTF.

The chain uses TRBV5-5 and TRBJ1-4; D gene ambiguous. The germline V gene encodes CDR1 SGHKS and CDR2 YYEKEE (reference sequence). V was pared by 0 bases and J by 0 bases, with 12 bases between. The CDR3 has 17 amino acids. This CDR3 reads CASSLAAEVTTNEKLFF. The CDR3 coding sequence is TGTGCCAGCAGCTTGGCCGCGGAGGTTACAACTAATGAAAAACTGTTTTTT. Full variable domain (missing parts from reference TRBV5-5 and TRBJ1-4): DAGVTQSPTHLIKTRGQQVTLRCSPISGHKSVSWYQQVLGQGPQFIFQYYEKEERGRGNFPDRFSARQFPNYSSELNVNALLLGDSALYLCASSLAAEVTTNEKLFFGSGTQLSVL.

The chain recombines TRBV11-3 with TRBJ2-7, with a weak D call TRBD2 (5 bases). Between the trimmed V and J ends, which lost 4 bases and 5 bases, there was a span of 15 bases. The CDR3 is 14 residues long. Germline CDR1 and CDR2: SGHNT and YENEEA. The CDR3 sequence is CASSSGILKNEQYF. The CDR3 region has the DNA TGTGCCAGCAGCTCCGGGATTTTGAAGAACGAGCAGTACTTC.

This clone was detected only a few times. The rearrangement uses TRBV6-5 and TRBJ1-5, with D unresolved. CDR3 length equals 13 residues. Between the trimmed V and J ends, which lost 6 bases and 0 bases, there was a span of 6 bases. Germline V gives CDR1 MNHEY, CDR2 SVGAGI. CDR3 amino acids: CASRYDSNQPQHF. The DNA for the CDR3 is TGTGCCAGCAGGTACGATAGCAATCAGCCCCAGCATTTT.

This chain connects TRBV9 to TRBJ2-1, with D hard to call. CDR1 and CDR2 from the germline V gene are SGDLS and YYNGEE. V lost 0 bases to trimming and J lost 2 bases, with 12 bases between them. This CDR3 is built from 16 residues. CDR3 in amino acids: CASSVEYKAPYNEQFF. CDR3 nucleotide sequence: TGTGCCAGCAGCGTAGAATATAAAGCCCCCTACAATGAGCAGTTCTTC. The whole variable domain, filled in from reference TRBV9 and TRBJ2-1, reads DSGVTQTPKHLITATGQRVTLRCSPRSGDLSVYWYQQSLDQGLQFLIQYYNGEERAKGNILERFSAQQFPDLHSELNLSSLELGDSALYFCASSVEYKAPYNEQFFGPGTRLTVL.

V usage is TRBV30 and J usage is TRBJ2-3; D gene uncertain. V was pared by 2 bases and J by 6 bases, with 6 bases between. The germline V gene encodes CDR1 GTSNPN and CDR2 SVGIG (reference sequence). CDR3 size: 11 residues. CDR3 nucleotides: TGTGCCTGGAGTCTTTATGATACGCAGTATTTT. Its translation: CAWSLYDTQYF.

This clone was seen more than once but under ten times. This rearrangement joins TRBV29-1 to TRBJ1-1; TRBD1 agrees at 8 bases. This CDR3 has 14 amino acids. The V segment lost 4 bases and the J segment 1 base; nucleotides outside the gene matches: 5. Germline CDR1 and CDR2: SQVTM and ANQGSEA. In DNA form, the CDR3 reads TGCAGCGTTGCTCAGGGGGCATCGAACACTGAAGCTTTCTTT. Protein product: CSVAQGASNTEAFF.

The CDR3 DNA reads TGCGCCAGCAGCCAATGGGAACCGGGACAGGGCTCGGCCGAGCAGTACTTC. It translates to CASSQWEPGQGSAEQYF. This sequence joins TRBV4-1 and TRBJ2-7, with 9 bases aligning to TRBD1. CDR3 length: 17 amino acids. Germline CDR1 is MGHRA and CDR2 is YSYEKL. With 2 bases clipped from V and 6 bases from J, the junction kept 14 bases outside the gene matches.

The V gene is TRBV2, the J gene TRBJ2-7; D is perhaps TRBD1 (6 bases). CDR3 size: 18 residues. With 3 bases removed from V and 2 bases from J, the gap between germline ends came to 23 bases. Germline-derived CDR1 and CDR2 are SNHLY and FYNNEI. The CDR3: CASSDRIFGDRTTYEQYF. CDR3 coding DNA: TGTGCCAGCAGTGATAGGATATTCGGTGACAGGACAACCTACGAGCAGTACTTC.